This T cell receptor beta chain is drawn from a study of Graves' ophthalmopathy and Graves' hyperthyroidism. The TCR beta CDR3 regions underwent amplification from RNA transcripts. Second-round multiplex PCR followed a first-round RT-PCR using HTBI primers. MiXCR, applied by TCRdb to the multiplex PCR reads, yields one record per CDR3 protein. The profile shows about 420,000 distinct CDR3 sequences, 20% to 25% of them singletons. This clonotype was seen many times. The CDR3 has 14 amino acids. Per germline, CDR1 SEHNR and CDR2 FQNEAQ (reference sequence). V was shortened by 6 bases and J by 4 bases, with 16 bases between the two germline ends.

V is TRBV7-9 and J is TRBJ2-7; D might be TRBD2 (5 bases). The receptor comes from a young woman with stable Graves' hyperthyroidism. Sequencing was performed on peripheral blood. CDR3 in amino acids: CASSLSGRRYEQYF. The DNA of the CDR3 is TGTGCCAGCAGTTTAAGTGGGAGAAGGTACGAGCAGTACTTC.